These 12 T cell receptor beta chains were all obtained from the same sample, sequenced in a study of cytomegalovirus exposure and HLA in healthy donors. The PCR ran on 60 Vbeta and 13 Jbeta primers. Assay: immunoSEQ multiplex PCR; the TCRdb copy retains only in-frame clones and omits some. The sample includes roughly 100,000 clones, around 72% of them seen just once. Material: PBMCs. The receptors were gathered from a man aged 40-55 years in good health and CMV-seronegative.

This sequence joins TRBV2 and TRBJ1-5, with D tentatively TRBD1 (6 bases). The CDR3 extends over 14 amino acids. V lost 5 bases, J lost 3 bases, and 11 bases lay in between. CDR1 SNHLY and CDR2 FYNNEI come from the germline V gene. The CDR3 is CASSIDRFNQPQHF. The CDR3 coding sequence is TGTGCCAGCAGTATCGACAGGTTCAATCAGCCCCAGCATTTT.

The chain uses TRBV13 and TRBJ1-2; 12 positions agree with TRBD1. Germline loops: CDR1 PRHDT, CDR2 FYEKMQ (reference sequence). The V and J ends lost 5 bases and 6 bases, in that order; junction bases with no gene match: 7. The CDR3 contains 15 residues. The CDR3: CASSAGQGANDGYTF. In nucleotides, the CDR3 is TGTGCCAGCAGCGCGGGACAGGGGGCGAATGATGGCTACACCTTC.

V usage is TRBV28 and J usage is TRBJ2-2, with D unresolved. Germline values: CDR1 MDHEN, CDR2 SYDVKM. The CDR3 totals 12 residues. Trimming stripped 3 bases from V and 5 bases from J, with 4 bases between. CDR3 DNA: TGTGCCAGCAGTTTGAGTACCGGGGAGCTGTTTTTT. It translates to CASSLSTGELFF.

This chain uses TRBV29-1 with TRBJ1-1; a possible D gene is TRBD1 (6 bases). CDR1 is SQVTM, CDR2 ANQGSEA, per germline. The ends were cut back, 4 bases at V and 0 bases at J, with 18 bases in the middle. CDR3 length: 16 residues. The CDR3 DNA sequence: TGCAGCGTTGGGGACCGCAGGGGACCACTGAACACTGAAGCTTTCTTT. This gives the protein CSVGDRRGPLNTEAFF.

This clone was counted a few times. This sequence joins TRBV7-2 and TRBJ2-7, with 8 bases that match TRBD1. V trimming: 1 base; J trimming: 6 bases; junction bases outside the gene matches: 5. The CDR3 totals 14 residues. The germline CDR1 and CDR2 sequences are SGHTA and FQGNSA. CDR3 nucleotide sequence: TGTGCCAGCAGCTTAGGGGGACAGGTCGCCGAGCAGTACTTC. Translating it yields CASSLGGQVAEQYF.

V usage is TRBV19 and J usage is TRBJ2-7; a possible D gene is TRBD2 (5 bases). The V end was cut by 0 bases, the J end by 0 bases, with 12 bases between. This CDR3 comprises 16 residues. Germline CDR1 reads LNHDA; CDR2 reads SQIVND (reference sequence). The DNA of the CDR3 is TGTGCCAGTAGTATAGATAGGGAGAGCCCCTCCTACGAGCAGTACTTC. Protein sequence: CASSIDRESPSYEQYF.

V is TRBV5-1 and J is TRBJ2-5; possible D gene TRBD1, 8 bases. Trimming took off 1 base at V and 3 bases at J, with 16 bases between the two ends. The CDR3 loop spans 16 amino acids. Germline V CDR1 and CDR2: SGHRS, YFSETQ. The CDR3 DNA follows: TGCGCCAGCAGCTTGTCCCGGACAGGGAGGGAAGAGACCCAGTACTTC. As protein: CASSLSRTGREETQYF.

This clone was counted only a few times. CDR3 DNA sequence: TGTGCCAGCAGGTCCAATGGAGGACAGACTGAAGCTTTCTTT. It encodes CASRSNGGQTEAFF. J is TRBJ1-1 and V is TRBV21-1; the table names TRBD1, a call not compared with the DNA. TRBV21-1 corresponds to a pseudogene. This CDR3 region has 14 residues.

In this sample, this clone turned up once. V is TRBV27 and J is TRBJ2-7, with D possibly TRBD1 on 5 matching bases. CDR3 length equals 13 residues. Per germline, CDR1 MNHEY and CDR2 SMNVEV (reference sequence). V was trimmed by 1 base and J by 7 bases, leaving 11 bases between them. CDR3 amino acids: CASSLWQGSEQYF. CDR3 in DNA: TGTGCCAGCAGTTTATGGCAGGGTAGTGAGCAGTACTTC.

A few counts support this clone. This rearrangement joins TRBV5-4 to TRBJ1-1; the D gene is possibly TRBD1 (5 bases). Germline-derived CDR1 and CDR2 are SGHNT and YYREEE (reference sequence). The CDR3 has 15 amino acids. V was shortened by 4 bases and J by 4 bases, with 17 bases between the two germline ends. Here the CDR3 DNA reads TGTGCCAGCAGCATATCCGCCACAGGACCCACTGAAGCTTTCTTT. Its translation: CASSISATGPTEAFF.

Remarks on this clone: Other DNA sequences in this sample translate to the same CDR3. This chain uses TRBV6-6 with TRBJ1-5; 7 positions match TRBD1. This CDR3 comprises 15 residues. Germline V gene sequence: CDR1 MNHNY, CDR2 SVGAGI (reference sequence). Trimming took 6 bases from V and 0 from J; bases not matched to a gene: 5. The CDR3 DNA reads as TGTGCCAGCAGCTTACACAGGGGTAGCAATCAGCCCCAGCATTTT. Translation: CASSLHRGSNQPQHF.

The rearrangement links TRBV7-9 to TRBJ2-7; a weak D match, TRBD2 (6 bases). The CDR3 runs to 12 residues. Germline V CDR1 and CDR2: SEHNR, FQNEAQ (reference sequence). The V end lost 6 bases, the J end lost 6 bases, and 12 bases lay between the germline ends. The CDR3 nucleotides read TGTGCCAGCAGTTCCTTGCGGGGCGAGCAGTACTTC. Its translation: CASSSLRGEQYF.